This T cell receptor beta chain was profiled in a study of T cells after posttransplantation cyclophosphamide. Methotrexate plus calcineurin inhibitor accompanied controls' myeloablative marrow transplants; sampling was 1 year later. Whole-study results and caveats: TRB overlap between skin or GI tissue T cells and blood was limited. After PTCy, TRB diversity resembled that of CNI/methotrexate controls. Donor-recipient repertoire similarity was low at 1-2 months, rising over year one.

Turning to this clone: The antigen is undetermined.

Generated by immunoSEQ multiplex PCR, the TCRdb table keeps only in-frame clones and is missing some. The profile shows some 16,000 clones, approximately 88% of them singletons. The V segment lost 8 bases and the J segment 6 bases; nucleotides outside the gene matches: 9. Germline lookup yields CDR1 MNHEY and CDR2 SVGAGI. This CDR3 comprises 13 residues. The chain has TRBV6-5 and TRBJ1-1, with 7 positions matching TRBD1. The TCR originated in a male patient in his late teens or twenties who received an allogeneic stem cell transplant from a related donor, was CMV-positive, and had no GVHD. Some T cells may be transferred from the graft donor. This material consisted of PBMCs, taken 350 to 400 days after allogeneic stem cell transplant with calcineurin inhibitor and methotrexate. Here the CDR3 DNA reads TGTGCCAGCTGGTCGACAGGGTTCTCTGAAGCTTTCTTT. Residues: CASWSTGFSEAFF.